This T cell receptor (beta chain) is from a study of post-analysis software for immune sequencing data. About the research overall: Disease courses included relapsing-remitting, secondary progressive and progressive-relapsing multiple sclerosis. Study conclusions and caveats: Normalized Chao1 diversity was significantly lower in multiple sclerosis patients than in controls. Same-batch samples co-clustered strongly by F measure.

This clonotype was picked up a small number of times. What it binds is not known. Each TCR beta cDNA library carried unique molecular identifiers. Input amounts of 1 to 10 million T cells were used. These gave 500,000 or so cDNA molecules, so each molecule approximated one T cell. TCRdb re-derived calls from the PCR reads in MiXCR, one entry per CDR3 protein. Found here are 750,000 to 950,000 distinct CDR3 sequences, approximately 53% of them singletons; the top ten hold approximately 4.5%. The source material was blood. The sequence was collected from a girl aged 10 to 17 with multiple sclerosis.

The CDR3 loop reads CSVEASPSGGPERHTDTQYF. The DNA of the CDR3 is TGCAGCGTTGAAGCGTCACCTAGCGGGGGCCCTGAACGACACACAGATACGCAGTATTTT. The V gene is TRBV29-1, the J gene TRBJ2-3; 10 nucleotides align to TRBD2. CDR1 and CDR2 (germline): SQVTM, ANQGSEA. The length of the CDR3 is 20 residues. V shed 1 base, J shed 2 bases, and the junction held 18 bases outside the gene matches.